This T cell receptor (beta chain) is from a study of blood T cell repertoires in COVID-19. Deletions cut 7 bases from V and 3 bases from J, with 10 bases between. The length of the CDR3 is 13 residues. Here immunoSEQ multiplex PCR was the method, and the copy in TCRdb shows in-frame clones only, minus some. This table has about 220,000 clones, roughly 88% appearing once. Material: peripheral blood. V and J are TRBV12-3 or TRBV12-4 and TRBJ2-1, with D tentatively TRBD2 (6 bases). The receptor was derived from a man aged 45-65 years with active or convalescent COVID-19. CDR3 nucleotides: TGTGCCAGCAAACTAGCCCGCTACAATGAGCAGTTCTTC. This translates into CASKLARYNEQFF.